This entry is about one TCR beta chain. In the authors' workflow: Reference gene primer amplification gave estimated nucleated cell counts. Clones were sequenced by immunoSEQ multiplex PCR, and TCRdb holds only the in-frame ones, with some missing. V, J and clone size derive from that table, while D and trimming were established from the DNA sequence. The sample contains roughly 300,000 clones, about 76% of which appear only once. The sample originates from a study of blood T cell repertoires in COVID-19. Study information: Sites across the United States, Italy and Spain contributed samples from acute and convalescent COVID-19. T cells, B-cell-depleted T cells, or PBMCs provided the cDNA or gDNA that served as material.

Trimming pared 2 bases from V and 2 bases from J, leaving 9 bases between. The CDR3 spans 14 residues. Germline-derived CDR1 and CDR2 are SNHLY and FYNNEI. Specimen: peripheral blood. The sequence came from a woman aged 55-69 years with active or convalescent COVID-19. This chain connects TRBV2 to TRBJ2-5; perhaps TRBD1 as D (6 bases). CDR3: CASSEQGIQETQYF. The DNA of the CDR3 is TGTGCCAGCAGTGAACAGGGGATTCAAGAGACCCAGTACTTC.